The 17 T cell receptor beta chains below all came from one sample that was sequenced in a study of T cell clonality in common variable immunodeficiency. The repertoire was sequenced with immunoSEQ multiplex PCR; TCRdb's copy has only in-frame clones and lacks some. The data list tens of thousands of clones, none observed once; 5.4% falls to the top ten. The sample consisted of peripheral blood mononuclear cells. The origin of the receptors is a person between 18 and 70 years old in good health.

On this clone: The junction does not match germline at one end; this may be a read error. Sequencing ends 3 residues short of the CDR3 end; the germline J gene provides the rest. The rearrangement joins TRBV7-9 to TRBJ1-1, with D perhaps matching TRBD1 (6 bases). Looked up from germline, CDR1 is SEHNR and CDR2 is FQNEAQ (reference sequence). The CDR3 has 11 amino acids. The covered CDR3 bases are TGTTCCAGCAGCTTCAGGGGCAAA. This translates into CSSSFRGK. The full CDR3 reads CSSSFRGKAFF.

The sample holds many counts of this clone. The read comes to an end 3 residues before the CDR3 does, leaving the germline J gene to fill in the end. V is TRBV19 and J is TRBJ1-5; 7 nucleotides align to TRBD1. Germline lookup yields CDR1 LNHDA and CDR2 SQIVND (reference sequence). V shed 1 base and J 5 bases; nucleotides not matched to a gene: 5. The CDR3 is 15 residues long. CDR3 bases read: TGTGCCAGTAGTATAGCAGGGGGTAGGGATCAGCCC. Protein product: CASSIAGGRDQP. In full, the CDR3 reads CASSIAGGRDQPQHF.

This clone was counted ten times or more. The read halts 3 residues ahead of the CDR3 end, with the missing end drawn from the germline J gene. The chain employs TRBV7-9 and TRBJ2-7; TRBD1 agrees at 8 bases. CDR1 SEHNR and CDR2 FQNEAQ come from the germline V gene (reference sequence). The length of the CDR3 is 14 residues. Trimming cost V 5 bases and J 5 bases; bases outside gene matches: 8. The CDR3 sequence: CASSATGGSHEQYF. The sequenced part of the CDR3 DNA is TGTGCCAGCAGCGCCACAGGGGGTTCCCACGAG.

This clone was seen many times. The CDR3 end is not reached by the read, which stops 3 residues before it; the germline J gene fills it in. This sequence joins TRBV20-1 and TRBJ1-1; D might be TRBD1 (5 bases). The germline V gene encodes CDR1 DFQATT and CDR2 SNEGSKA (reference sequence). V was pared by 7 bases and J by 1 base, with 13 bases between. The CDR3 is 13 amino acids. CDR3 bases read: TGCAGTGGTTCGGGACTTAGGAACACTGAA. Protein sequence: CSGSGLRNTE. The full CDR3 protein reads CSGSGLRNTEAFF.

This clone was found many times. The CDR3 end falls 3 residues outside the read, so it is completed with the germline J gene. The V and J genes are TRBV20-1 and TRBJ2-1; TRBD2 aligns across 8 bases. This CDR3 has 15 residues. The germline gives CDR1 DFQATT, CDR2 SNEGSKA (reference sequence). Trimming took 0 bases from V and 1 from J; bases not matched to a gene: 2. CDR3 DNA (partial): TGCAGTGCTAGAGATGGGACTAGTTCCTACAATGAG. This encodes CSARDGTSSYNE. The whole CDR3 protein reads CSARDGTSSYNEQFF.

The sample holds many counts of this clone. The part of the CDR3 DNA that was read is TGTGCCAGCAGCCAAGAATCCCTTAGGGACAATGAA. Its translation is CASSQESLRDNE. The complete CDR3 protein is CASSQESLRDNEAFF. The V call is TRBV4-2, the J call TRBJ1-1, with a possible D match to TRBD1 (6 bases). The CDR3 is cut off 3 residues early in the read; its end comes from the germline J gene. Germline V gene data show CDR1 as LGHNA and CDR2 as YNFKEQ. Trimming cost V 0 bases and J 7 bases, with 15 bases left between them. The CDR3 runs to 15 residues.

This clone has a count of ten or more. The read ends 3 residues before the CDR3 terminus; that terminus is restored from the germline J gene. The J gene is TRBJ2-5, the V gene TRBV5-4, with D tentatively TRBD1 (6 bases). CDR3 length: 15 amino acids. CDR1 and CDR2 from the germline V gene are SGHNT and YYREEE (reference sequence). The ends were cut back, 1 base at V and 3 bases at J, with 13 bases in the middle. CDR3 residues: CASSLQGTLKETQYF. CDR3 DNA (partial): TGTGCCAGCAGCTTGCAAGGGACATTAAAAGAGACC.

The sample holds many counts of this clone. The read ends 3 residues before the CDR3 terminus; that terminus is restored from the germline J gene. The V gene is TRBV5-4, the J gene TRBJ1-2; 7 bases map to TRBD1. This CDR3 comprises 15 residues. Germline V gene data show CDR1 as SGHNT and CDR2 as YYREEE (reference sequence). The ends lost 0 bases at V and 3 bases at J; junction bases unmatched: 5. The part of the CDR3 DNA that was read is TGTGCCAGCAGCTTGGCAGGAACAGGGGACTATGGC. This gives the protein CASSLAGTGDYG. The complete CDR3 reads CASSLAGTGDYGYTF.

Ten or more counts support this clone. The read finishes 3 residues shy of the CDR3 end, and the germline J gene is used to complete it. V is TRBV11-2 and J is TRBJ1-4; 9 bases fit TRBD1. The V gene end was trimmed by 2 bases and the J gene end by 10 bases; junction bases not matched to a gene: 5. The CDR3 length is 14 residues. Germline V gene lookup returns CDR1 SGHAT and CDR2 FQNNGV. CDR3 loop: CASSLNRGRRKLFF. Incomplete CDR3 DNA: TGTGCCAGCAGCTTAAACAGGGGGCGGCGAAAA.

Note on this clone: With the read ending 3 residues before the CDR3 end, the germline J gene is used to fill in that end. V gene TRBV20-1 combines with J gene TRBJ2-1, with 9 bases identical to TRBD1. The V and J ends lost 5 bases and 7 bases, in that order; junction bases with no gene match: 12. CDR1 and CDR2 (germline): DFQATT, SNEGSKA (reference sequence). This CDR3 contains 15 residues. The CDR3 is CSAQGRDRAYNEQFF. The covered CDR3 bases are TGCAGTGCTCAGGGACGGGACAGGGCTTATAATGAG.

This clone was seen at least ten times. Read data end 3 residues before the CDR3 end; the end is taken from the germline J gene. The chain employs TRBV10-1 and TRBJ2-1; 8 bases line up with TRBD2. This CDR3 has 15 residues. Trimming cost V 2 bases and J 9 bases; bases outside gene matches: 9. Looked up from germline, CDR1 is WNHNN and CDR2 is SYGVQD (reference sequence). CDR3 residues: CASSEIQRESAEQFF. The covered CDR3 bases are TGCGCCAGCAGTGAGATACAGCGGGAGTCGGCTGAG.

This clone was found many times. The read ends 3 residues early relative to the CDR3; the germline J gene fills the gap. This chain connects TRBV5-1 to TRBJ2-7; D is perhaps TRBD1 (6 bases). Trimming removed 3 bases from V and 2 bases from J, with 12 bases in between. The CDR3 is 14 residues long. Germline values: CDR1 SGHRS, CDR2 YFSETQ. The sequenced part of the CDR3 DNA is TGCGCCAGCAGCTCCGAGGGGGACCCCTACGAG. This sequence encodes CASSSEGDPYE. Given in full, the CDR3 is CASSSEGDPYEQYF.

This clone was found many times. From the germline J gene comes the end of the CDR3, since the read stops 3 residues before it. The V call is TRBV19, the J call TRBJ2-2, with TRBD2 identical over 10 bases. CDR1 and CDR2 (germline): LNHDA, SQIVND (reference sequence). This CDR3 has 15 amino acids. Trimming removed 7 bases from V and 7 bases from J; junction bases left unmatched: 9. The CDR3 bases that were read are TGTGCCAGTAAACCCCTAGCGGGAGTAGTCGGGGAG. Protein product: CASKPLAGVVGE. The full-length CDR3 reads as CASKPLAGVVGELFF.

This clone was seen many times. Partial CDR3 DNA: TGCAGTGCTAGGTGGACTAGCGGGGGCTACGAG. Protein sequence: CSARWTSGGYE. The whole CDR3 reads CSARWTSGGYEQYF. J is TRBJ2-7 and V is TRBV20-1; TRBD2 matches 13 bases. The sequence runs out 3 residues before the end of the CDR3; the remainder is reconstructed from the germline J gene. The CDR3 runs 14 residues. Unmatched junction bases numbered 2, after V lost 3 bases and J lost 3 bases. Per the germline V gene, CDR1 is DFQATT and CDR2 is SNEGSKA (reference sequence).

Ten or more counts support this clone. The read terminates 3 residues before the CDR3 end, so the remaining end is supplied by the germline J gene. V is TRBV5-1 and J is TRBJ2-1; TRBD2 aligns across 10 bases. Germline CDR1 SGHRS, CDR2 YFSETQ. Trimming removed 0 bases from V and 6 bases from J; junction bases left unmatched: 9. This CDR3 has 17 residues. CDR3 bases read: TGCGCCAGCAGCTTGGTGGCTTCTAGCGGGAGCGGCAATGAG. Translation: CASSLVASSGSGNE. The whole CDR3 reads CASSLVASSGSGNEQFF.

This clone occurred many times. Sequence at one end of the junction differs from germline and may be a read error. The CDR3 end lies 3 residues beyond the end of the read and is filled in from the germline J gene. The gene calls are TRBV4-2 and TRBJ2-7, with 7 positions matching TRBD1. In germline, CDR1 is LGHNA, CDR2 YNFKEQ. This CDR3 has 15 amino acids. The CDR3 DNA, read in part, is TGCGCCAGCAGCCAAGATCCACGGACAGGTGGCGAG. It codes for CASSQDPRTGGE. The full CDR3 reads CASSQDPRTGGEQYF.

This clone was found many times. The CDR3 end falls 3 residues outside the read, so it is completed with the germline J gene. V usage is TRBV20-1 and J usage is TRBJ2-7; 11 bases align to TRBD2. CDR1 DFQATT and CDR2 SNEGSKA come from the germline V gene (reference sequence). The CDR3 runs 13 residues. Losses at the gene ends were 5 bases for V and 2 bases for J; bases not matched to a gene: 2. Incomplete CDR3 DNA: TGCAGTGCTGGACTAGCGGGCACCTACGAG. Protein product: CSAGLAGTYE. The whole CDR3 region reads CSAGLAGTYEQYF.